The clone carrying this TCR beta chain was seen many times. Its antigen is unknown. TCRdb re-called the RACE reads through MiXCR, storing one row per CDR3 protein. Among about 71,000 distinct CDR3 sequences listed, about 9.4% were seen once. The data derive from a study of human T cells and chemical hapten exposure. Overall study findings and caveats: Patch test score tracked positively with PT1 expanded TCR counts.

Time point in this sample: patch test 1, 2 weeks after DPC sensitization. The treatment here: therapeutic diphenylcyclopropenone sensitization with weekly scalp DPC. Sample donors consisted of patients with alopecia, aged 18 to 70 years, who were suitable for DPC. Per the germline V gene, CDR1 is SGHTA and CDR2 is FQGNSA. The V end lost 2 bases, the J end lost 4 bases, and 6 bases lay between the germline ends. This CDR3 has 13 residues. This sequence joins TRBV7-2 and TRBJ1-3; D unclear. This receptor was obtained from a woman in her thirties or forties with alopecia areata. Some clones in this sample may be carry-over from other donors' samples. The sequencing here drew on whole blood, taken in connection with sensitization to the hapten diphenylcyclopropenone (DPC). CDR3 DNA: TGTGCCAGCAGCTTATCTACGGGAAACACCATATATTTT. Protein product: CASSLSTGNTIYF.